The 23 T cell receptor beta chains below come from one sample, sequenced in a study of CD8 T cells in Susac syndrome. Random hexamers served to reverse transcribe about 0.5 to 1 ug RNA. TCRdb passed the immunoSEQ multiplex PCR reads through MiXCR, listing each CDR3 protein once. The data contain about 60,000 distinct CDR3 sequences, approximately 92% of them singletons. Input material: CD8+ T cells from PBMCs. These receptors were obtained from a human donor in good health.

The chain recombines TRBV29-1 with TRBJ2-2; D could derive from TRBD1 or TRBD2 (6 bases each). CDR1 and CDR2 from the germline V gene are SQVTM and ANQGSEA. This CDR3 contains 12 residues. V lost 7 bases and J 7 bases, leaving 13 bases between the germline ends. CDR3 nucleotide sequence: TGCAGCGCGTGGGGGGCGGGCGGGGAGCTGTTTTTT. Residues: CSAWGAGGELFF.

The V gene is TRBV12-3 or TRBV12-4, the J gene TRBJ1-4; D is unresolved. V was trimmed by 5 bases and J by 7 bases, leaving 17 bases between them. This CDR3 is 15 amino acids long. The CDR3 DNA reads TGTGCCAGCAGTCCGGGGATGAAAGGAGGTGAAAAACTGTTTTTT. This encodes CASSPGMKGGEKLFF.

V usage is TRBV16 and J usage is TRBJ1-2; D is unresolved. V dropped 2 bases and J dropped 5 bases, with 15 bases sitting between them. Looked up from germline, CDR1 is KGHSY and CDR2 is FQNENV. This CDR3 is built from 15 residues. This CDR3 reads CASSQIETADYGYTF. Written as DNA, the CDR3 is TGTGCCAGCAGCCAAATTGAAACAGCAGATTATGGCTACACCTTC.

The V call is TRBV4-1, the J call TRBJ2-3; TRBD2 aligns across 12 bases. V lost 5 bases and J lost 2; bases outside the gene matches: 5. This CDR3 spans 16 amino acids. Per germline, CDR1 MGHRA and CDR2 YSYEKL. The CDR3 DNA reads as TGCGCCAGCAGCACTCGACTAGCGGGGGACACAGATACGCAGTATTTT. Translated: CASSTRLAGDTDTQYF.

For the CDR3, the DNA is TGTGCCAGCTCACTGACCGGGACAGCGTTGGGATTGGCCTTATCGAACACTGAAGCTTTCTTT. Translated, it gives CASSLTGTALGLALSNTEAFF. This chain connects TRBV18 to TRBJ1-1, with 7 bases aligning to TRBD1. With 4 bases clipped from V and 1 base from J, the junction kept 24 bases outside the gene matches. The length of the CDR3 is 21 residues. Germline V gene data show CDR1 as KGHSH and CDR2 as LQKENI. The whole variable domain, remainder taken from reference TRBV18 and TRBJ1-1, is NAGVMQNPRHLVRRRGQEARLRCSPMKGHSHVYWYRQLPEEGLKFMVYLQKENIIDESGMPKERFSAEFPKEGPSILRIQQVVRGDSAAYFCASSLTGTALGLALSNTEAFFGQGTRLTVV.

The chain employs TRBV9 and TRBJ2-7; 10 bases fit TRBD1. The CDR3 consists of 14 residues. The germline CDR1 and CDR2 sequences are SGDLS and YYNGEE. The ends lost 4 bases at V and 4 bases at J; junction bases unmatched: 5. The CDR3 loop reads CASSSGDRGYEQYF. CDR3 nucleotides: TGTGCCAGCAGCTCCGGGGACAGGGGTTACGAGCAGTACTTC. Full variable domain (remainder filled in from reference TRBV9 and TRBJ2-7): DSGVTQTPKHLITATGQRVTLRCSPRSGDLSVYWYQQSLDQGLQFLIQYYNGEERAKGNILERFSAQQFPDLHSELNLSSLELGDSALYFCASSSGDRGYEQYFGPGTRLTVT.

The chain is built from TRBV27 and TRBJ1-1; tentative D call: TRBD1 (6 bases). V dropped 5 bases and J dropped 7 bases, with 20 bases sitting between them. Germline V gene data show CDR1 as MNHEY and CDR2 as SMNVEV (reference sequence). The CDR3 sequence is 15 residues long. CDR3 sequence: CASSDEGQFGSEAFF. CDR3 bases: TGTGCCAGCAGTGACGAAGGACAGTTCGGGAGTGAAGCTTTCTTT.

The chain has TRBV6-6 and TRBJ2-3, with TRBD1 as a possible D gene (5 bases). The CDR3 runs 14 residues. With 6 bases removed from V and 4 bases from J, the gap between germline ends came to 14 bases. Germline assignment: CDR1 MNHNY and CDR2 SVGAGI (reference sequence). CDR3 loop: CASSLGPVADTQYF. The CDR3 nucleotides read TGTGCCAGCAGCTTGGGGCCAGTGGCAGATACGCAGTATTTT.

The rearrangement uses TRBV4-2 and TRBJ2-1; D uncertain. CDR1 is LGHNA and CDR2 is YNFKEQ in the germline V gene. V was shortened by 0 bases and J by 10 bases, with 10 bases between the two germline ends. The CDR3 length is 13 residues. The CDR3 sequence is CASSQEGPGEQFF. CDR3 coding DNA: TGTGCCAGCAGCCAAGAGGGTCCCGGGGAGCAGTTCTTC.

The chain combines TRBV5-1 with TRBJ2-2; no firm D call. Germline CDR1 is SGHRS and CDR2 is YFSETQ. The CDR3 runs to 14 residues. V was trimmed by 1 base and J by 5 bases, leaving 9 bases between them. The chain's CDR3 is CASSLPGRTGELFF. CDR3 coding DNA: TGCGCCAGCAGCTTGCCGGGTCGGACCGGGGAGCTGTTTTTT.

This clonotype showed up just a few times. The rearrangement uses TRBV29-1 and TRBJ2-3; TRBD2 is a possible D gene (6 bases). Germline lookup yields CDR1 SQVTM and CDR2 ANQGSEA. The CDR3 consists of 14 residues. Deletions cut 3 bases from V and 0 bases from J, with 10 bases between. The DNA for the CDR3 is TGCAGCGTTGATGGGGAGGCTAGCACAGATACGCAGTATTTT. This encodes CSVDGEASTDTQYF.

The chain has TRBV15 and TRBJ1-4, with D tentatively TRBD1 (5 bases). The V end lost 0 bases, the J end lost 8 bases, and 16 bases lay between the germline ends. The CDR3 runs 16 residues. From germline, CDR1 is LNHNV and CDR2 YYDKDF (reference sequence). CDR3 region: CATSREIGQGGEKLFF. The CDR3 region has the DNA TGTGCCACCAGCAGAGAGATCGGGCAGGGAGGAGAAAAACTGTTTTTT.

The J gene is TRBJ1-1, the V gene TRBV29-1, with D unresolved. Trimming shortened V by 0 bases and J by 3 bases, and 2 bases separated the two germline ends. This CDR3 has 11 amino acids. The V gene's germline CDR1 is SQVTM and CDR2 ANQGSEA. CDR3 DNA sequence: TGCAGCGTTGAAGAGGACACTGAAGCTTTCTTT. This translates into CSVEEDTEAFF.

The V gene is TRBV19, the J gene TRBJ2-1, with 9 bases lining up with TRBD1. From germline, CDR1 is LNHDA and CDR2 SQIVND (reference sequence). The CDR3 is made up of 14 amino acids. Losses at the gene ends were 6 bases for V and 4 bases for J; bases not matched to a gene: 4. The CDR3 loop is CASRDRGLYNEQFF. The CDR3 DNA is TGTGCCAGTAGGGACAGGGGTCTATACAATGAGCAGTTCTTC.

The chain employs TRBV18 and TRBJ1-2; maybe TRBD1 (5 bases). The germline V and J ends were trimmed by 4 bases and 4 bases, with 25 bases remaining between them. Germline V gene data show CDR1 as KGHSH and CDR2 as LQKENI. This CDR3 has 18 residues. The CDR3 region has the DNA TGTGCCAGCTCACTTCAACCGTTGGACTTTTCGGGGACCTATGGCTACACCTTC. This gives the protein CASSLQPLDFSGTYGYTF.

The V call is TRBV4-1, the J call TRBJ2-5; possibly TRBD1 for D (6 bases). V was shortened by 2 bases and J by 0 bases, with 13 bases between the two germline ends. CDR3 length: 16 residues. Germline CDR1 MGHRA, CDR2 YSYEKL. In nucleotides, the CDR3 is TGCGCCAGCAGCCAACCGGGACATGGAAACCAAGAGACCCAGTACTTC. Its protein product is CASSQPGHGNQETQYF.

The chain couples TRBV19 to TRBJ2-1; 9 positions agree with TRBD1. J gave up 4 bases and V 5 bases, and 6 bases lay outside the gene matches. Germline-derived CDR1 and CDR2 are LNHDA and SQIVND (reference sequence). The CDR3 has 15 amino acids. The CDR3 protein is CASSEDRGSYNEQFF. CDR3 bases: TGTGCCAGTAGTGAAGACAGGGGGAGTTACAATGAGCAGTTCTTC.

This chain uses TRBV7-9 with TRBJ2-3, with D unresolved. Germline CDR1 reads SEHNR; CDR2 reads FQNEAQ (reference sequence). There are 17 residues in the CDR3. V lost 1 base and J 0 bases, leaving 14 bases between the germline ends. The DNA of the CDR3 is TGTGCCAGCAGCTTAGACCCCAGGAAGCCCAGCACAGATACGCAGTATTTT. It codes for CASSLDPRKPSTDTQYF.

The V and J genes are TRBV4-3 and TRBJ1-6; D not certain. Between the trimmed V and J ends, which lost 8 bases and 10 bases, there was a span of 21 bases. The CDR3 is 15 residues long. Per germline, CDR1 LGHNA and CDR2 YSLEER. The CDR3 sequence is CASRRTIGLGSPLHF. DNA of the CDR3: TGCGCCAGCCGCAGGACCATCGGTCTTGGGTCACCCCTCCACTTT.

The V gene is TRBV4-2, the J gene TRBJ2-7; the match to TRBD2 covers 7 bases. The V gene end was trimmed by 3 bases and the J gene end by 2 bases; junction bases not matched to a gene: 10. The CDR3 spans 16 residues. Germline loops: CDR1 LGHNA, CDR2 YNFKEQ. The CDR3, as DNA: TGTGCCAGCAGCCAGGAAGGGGAGGGCCCTACCTACGAGCAGTACTTC. Protein sequence: CASSQEGEGPTYEQYF.

This clonotype was recorded once. The chain joins TRBV7-9 to TRBJ2-7; maybe TRBD2 (5 bases). The germline gives CDR1 SEHNR, CDR2 FQNEAQ (reference sequence). CDR3 length: 15 amino acids. V lost 1 base, J lost 2 bases, and 12 bases lay in between. CDR3 in DNA: TGTGCCAGCAGCTTAGGGGCCGGGAAGGCCTACGAGCAGTACTTC. Protein sequence: CASSLGAGKAYEQYF. Full variable domain (missing parts from reference TRBV7-9 and TRBJ2-7): DTGVSQNPRHKITKRGQNVTFRCDPISEHNRLYWYRQTLGQGPEFLTYFQNEAQLEKSRLLSDRFSAERPKGSFSTLEIQRTEQGDSAMYLCASSLGAGKAYEQYFGPGTRLTVT.

This chain uses TRBV25-1 with TRBJ1-1; D is unclear. The germline V and J ends were trimmed by 6 bases and 2 bases, with 4 bases remaining between them. Germline lookup yields CDR1 MGHDK and CDR2 SYGVNS. The CDR3 length is 11 residues. CDR3 in amino acids: CASSANTEAFF. The CDR3 DNA reads TGTGCCAGCAGCGCCAACACTGAAGCTTTCTTT.

The chain has TRBV6-1 and TRBJ2-1; TRBD2 is a possible D gene (5 bases). The germline CDR1 and CDR2 sequences are MNHNS and SASEGT. The CDR3 totals 14 residues. V lost 3 bases and J lost 2, with 8 bases in between. Here the CDR3 DNA reads TGTGCCAGCAGTGAGCTGGGAGCCTACAATGAGCAGTTCTTC. Its protein product is CASSELGAYNEQFF.